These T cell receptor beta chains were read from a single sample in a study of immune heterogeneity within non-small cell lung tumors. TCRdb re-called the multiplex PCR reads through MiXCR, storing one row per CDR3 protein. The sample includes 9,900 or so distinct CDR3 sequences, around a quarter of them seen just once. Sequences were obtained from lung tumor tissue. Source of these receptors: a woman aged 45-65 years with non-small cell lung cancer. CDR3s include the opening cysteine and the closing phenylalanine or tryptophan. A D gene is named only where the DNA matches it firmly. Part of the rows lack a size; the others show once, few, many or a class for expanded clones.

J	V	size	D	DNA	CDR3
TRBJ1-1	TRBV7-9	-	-	TGTGCCAGCAGCGTGGACGGGGAAGCTTTCTTT	CASSVDGEAFF
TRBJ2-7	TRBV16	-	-	TGTGCCAGCAGCCCCGGGGCAAGCACGTACGAGCAGTACTTC	CASSPGASTYEQYF
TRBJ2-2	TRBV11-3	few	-	TGTGCCAGCAGCTTAGGGCGGGGCACCGGGGAGCTGTTTTTT	CASSLGRGTGELFF
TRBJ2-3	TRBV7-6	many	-	TGTGCCAGCAGCTTGTTGGCAGATACGCAGTATTTT	CASSLLADTQYF
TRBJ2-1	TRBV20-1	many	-	TGCAGTGCTGTAGCGGTTAATGAGCAGTTCTTC	CSAVAVNEQFF
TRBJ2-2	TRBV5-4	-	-	TGTGCCAGCAGCGTAGGCGGGACGGCGTTTAACACCGGGGAGCTGTTTTTT	CASSVGGTAFNTGELFF
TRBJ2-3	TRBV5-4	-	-	TGTGCCAGCAGCACGACACAAACAGATACGCAGTATTTT	CASSTTQTDTQYF
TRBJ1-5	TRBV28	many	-	TGTGCCAGCAGTTTATCCGGGGGCAGGACCCTTAATCAGCCCCAGCATTTT	CASSLSGGRTLNQPQHF
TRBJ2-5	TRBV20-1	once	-	TGCAGTGCTAGTCGCGGTTTCGAGACCCAGTACTTC	CSASRGFETQYF
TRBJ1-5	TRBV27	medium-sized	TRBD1	TGTGCCAGCAGTTTGGGACAGACTAGCAATCAGCCCCAGCATTTT	CASSLGQTSNQPQHF
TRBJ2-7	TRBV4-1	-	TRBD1	TGCGCCAGCAGCCAAGATCCGGACAGGACGTCCTACGAGCAGTACTTC	CASSQDPDRTSYEQYF
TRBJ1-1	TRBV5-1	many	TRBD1	TGCGCCAGCAGCTCGACAGGGGGTCCGTGGGAAGCTTTCTTT	CASSSTGGPWEAFF
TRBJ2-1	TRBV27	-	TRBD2	TGTGCCAGCCAGCGGGAAGGGACCTACAATGAGCAGTTCTTC	CASQREGTYNEQFF
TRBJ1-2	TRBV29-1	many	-	TGCAGCGTTATAACAGGGATCGGCTACACCTTC	CSVITGIGYTF
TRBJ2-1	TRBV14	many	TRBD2	TGTGCCAGCAGCCGCTTGGGACTAGCGGGAGGACACAATGAGCAGTTCTTC	CASSRLGLAGGHNEQFF
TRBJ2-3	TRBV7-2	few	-	TGTGCCAGCTATGGGGGCGAGGGCACAGATACGCAGTATTTT	CASYGGEGTDTQYF
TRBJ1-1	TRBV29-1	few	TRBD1	TGCAGCGTCCGGTCAGGACAGGGCCGAACTGAAGCTTTCTTT	CSVRSGQGRTEAFF
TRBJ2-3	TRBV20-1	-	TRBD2	TGCAGTGCTAGAGCAGTGACTAGCGGCACCCTAGATACGCAGTATTTT	CSARAVTSGTLDTQYF
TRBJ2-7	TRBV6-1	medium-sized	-	TGTGCCAGCGGGAGAAGGGGCTACGAGCAGTACTTC	CASGRRGYEQYF
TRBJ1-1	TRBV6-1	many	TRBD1	TGTGCCAGCAGCCGACGGGACAGGTCGAACACTGAAGCTTTCTTT	CASSRRDRSNTEAFF
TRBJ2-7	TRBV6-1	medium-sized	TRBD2	TGTGCCAGCAAAGGTACTAGCGGGAGCTACGAGCAGTACTTC	CASKGTSGSYEQYF
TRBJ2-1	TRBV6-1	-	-	TGTGACAAAACTCAACCATCGGGGAACTACAATGAGCAGTTCTTC	CDKTQPSGNYNEQFF
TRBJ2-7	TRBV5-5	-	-	TGTGCCAGCAGCTTGGCCGACGGTCCAGCGTACTTC	CASSLADGPAYF
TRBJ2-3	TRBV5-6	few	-	TGTGCCAGCAGCAAGGAGGTCCTTTGGGCAGATACGCAGTATTTT	CASSKEVLWADTQYF
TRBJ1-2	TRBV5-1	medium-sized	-	TGCGCCAGCAGCTTGGGGGGAGGAGGTAGAGGCTACACCTTC	CASSLGGGGRGYTF
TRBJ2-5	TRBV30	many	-	TGTGCCTTCGAAGCAGGGTGGGGGCAAGAGACCCAGTACTTC	CAFEAGWGQETQYF
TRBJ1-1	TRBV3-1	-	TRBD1	TGTGCCAGCAGGAGACAGGGTGAGAACACTGGAGCTTTCTTT	CASRRQGENTGAFF
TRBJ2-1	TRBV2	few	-	TGTGCCAGCAGTGATGACAGGCTCGATGAGCAGTTCTTC	CASSDDRLDEQFF
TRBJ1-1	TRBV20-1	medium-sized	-	TGCAGTGCCAGAAAGGGGCAGGCGGTTCTGAACACTGAAGCTTTCTTT	CSARKGQAVLNTEAFF
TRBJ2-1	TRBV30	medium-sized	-	TGTGCCTGGAGTGTACTAGGGACCCACAATGAGCAGTTCTTC	CAWSVLGTHNEQFF
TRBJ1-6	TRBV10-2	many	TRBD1	TGCGCCAGCAGTGAGTCGACAGGGCTGGTTTCACCCCTCCACTTT	CASSESTGLVSPLHF
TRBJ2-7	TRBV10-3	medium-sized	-	TGTGCCATCAGTGATGGGGGGCGTCCCTACGAGCAGTACTTC	CAISDGGRPYEQYF
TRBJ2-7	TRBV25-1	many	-	TGTGCCAGCAGTGACAGGTTCGGCGAGCAGTACTTC	CASSDRFGEQYF
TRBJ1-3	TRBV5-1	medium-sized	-	TGCGCCAGCAGCCCGGGCCCACAGTTCTCTGGAAACACCATATATTTT	CASSPGPQFSGNTIYF
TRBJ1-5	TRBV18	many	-	TGTGCCAGCTCACTGAGCAGAGATCAGCCCCAGCATTTT	CASSLSRDQPQHF
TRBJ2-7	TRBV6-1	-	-	TGTGCCACCTATCCCCCTCTCCAGGGTGTAGTAGTCTACGAGCAGTACTTC	CATYPPLQGVVVYEQYF
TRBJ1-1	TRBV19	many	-	TGTGCCAGTAGTATCGGGGGGCCGGACACTGAAGCTTTCTTT	CASSIGGPDTEAFF
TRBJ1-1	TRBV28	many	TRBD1	TGTGCCAGCAGCCTTACAGGGGGCACTGAAGCTTTCTTT	CASSLTGGTEAFF
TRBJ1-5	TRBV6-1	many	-	TGTGCCAGCAGAGAAGCCACAGATCGGAACCCCCAGCATTTT	CASREATDRNPQHF
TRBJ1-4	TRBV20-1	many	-	TGCAGTGCTAGGAATGCAGGGTGGGAAAAACTGTTTTTT	CSARNAGWEKLFF
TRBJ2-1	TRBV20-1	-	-	TGCAGTGCTAGAGGGCGGGGACATTGGGTCTATGAGCAGTTCTTC	CSARGRGHWVYEQFF
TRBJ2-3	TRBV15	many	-	TGTGCCACCAGCAGAGATCGCTCCTCGAATCGGGATACGCAGTATTTT	CATSRDRSSNRDTQYF
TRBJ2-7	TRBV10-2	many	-	TGCGCCACCGGGGGATCCTCCTACGAGCAGTACTTC	CATGGSSYEQYF
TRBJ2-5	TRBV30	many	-	TGTGCCTGGACCAAGACACCCCTGGTCGAGACCCAGTACTTC	CAWTKTPLVETQYF
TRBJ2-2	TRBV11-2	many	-	TGTGCCAGCAGCTTAGACGTGGACGGGGAGCTGTTTTTT	CASSLDVDGELFF
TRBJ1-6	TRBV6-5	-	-	TGTGCCAGCAGTTACGGGCAGGGGAATTCACCCCTCCACTTT	CASSYGQGNSPLHF
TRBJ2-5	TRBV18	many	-	TGTGCCAGCTCACCACCGGGGTTAGAGACCCAGTACTTC	CASSPPGLETQYF